This T cell receptor (beta chain) was recorded in a study of vaccination and CD4 T cells after COVID-19. Treatment described: approximately nine-day PBMC culture with coronavirus spike peptide pools or control peptides (ViraFEST assay). During the years 2011-2018, before the COVID-19 pandemic, the unexposed donor's CD4+ T cells were collected. Antigen-specific T cell expansion with peptide pools preceded TCR sequencing in the ViraFEST approach. For this clonotype: Its specificity is unknown.

Study results and limitations: Spike mono-reactive status applied to 304 of 307 vaccine-specific clones in convalescent patients.

Trimming pared 4 bases from V and 3 bases from J, leaving 4 bases between. The CDR3 totals 11 residues. Germline loops: CDR1 MNHNS, CDR2 SASEGT. Oncomine TCR Beta short-read sequencing was applied to DNA from cultured CD4+ T cells. Genomic DNA was extracted from cultured CD4+ T cells. TCRdb called the PCR reads again in MiXCR, with one record for every CDR3 protein. The repertoire holds 8,000 to 10,000 distinct CDR3 sequences, with around 30% as singletons. The clonotype originates from a human donor in good health. The chain links TRBV6-1 to TRBJ2-7; D gene unclear. The sample was CD4+ T cells from blood, cultured in vitro. This CDR3 is CASSGIYEQYF. In DNA, the CDR3 is TGTGCCAGCAGTGGGATCTACGAGCAGTACTTC.